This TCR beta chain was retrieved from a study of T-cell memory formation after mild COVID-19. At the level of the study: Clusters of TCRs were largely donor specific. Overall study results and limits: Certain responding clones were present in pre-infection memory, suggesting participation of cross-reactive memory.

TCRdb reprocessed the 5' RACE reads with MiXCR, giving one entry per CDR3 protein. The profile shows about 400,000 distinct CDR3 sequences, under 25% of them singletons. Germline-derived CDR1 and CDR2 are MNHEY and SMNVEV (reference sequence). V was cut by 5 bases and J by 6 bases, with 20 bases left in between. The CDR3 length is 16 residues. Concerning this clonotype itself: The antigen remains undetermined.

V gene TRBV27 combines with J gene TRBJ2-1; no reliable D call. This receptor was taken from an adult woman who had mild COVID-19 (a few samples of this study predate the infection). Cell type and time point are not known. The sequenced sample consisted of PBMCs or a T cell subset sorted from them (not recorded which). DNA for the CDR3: TGTGCCAGCAGTCCCCCCCTGGCGACCCATTTCAATGAGCAGTTCTTC. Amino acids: CASSPPLATHFNEQFF.